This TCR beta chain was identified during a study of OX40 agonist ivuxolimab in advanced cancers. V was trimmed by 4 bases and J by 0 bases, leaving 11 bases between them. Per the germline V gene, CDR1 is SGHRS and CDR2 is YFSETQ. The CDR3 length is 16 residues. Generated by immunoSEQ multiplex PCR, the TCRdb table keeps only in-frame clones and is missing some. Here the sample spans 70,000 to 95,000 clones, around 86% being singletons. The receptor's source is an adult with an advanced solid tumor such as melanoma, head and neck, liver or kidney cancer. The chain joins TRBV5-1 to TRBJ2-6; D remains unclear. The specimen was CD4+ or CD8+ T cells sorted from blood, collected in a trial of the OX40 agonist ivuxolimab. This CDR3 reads CASSPRTVSGANVLTF. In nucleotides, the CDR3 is TGCGCCAGCAGCCCCCGGACCGTCTCTGGGGCCAACGTCCTGACTTTC.